The rows below give T cell receptor beta chains drawn from one sample of a study of blood T cell repertoires in COVID-19. Repertoires were generated with immunoSEQ multiplex PCR, while TCRdb's copy carries only in-frame clones and drops some. The sample lists 140,000 or so clones, around 87% seen once, with less than 10% in the top ten. Source material: peripheral blood. These TCRs come from a woman in her forties or fifties with active or convalescent COVID-19. CDR3s include the opening cysteine and the closing phenylalanine or tryptophan. Fields, in order: V gene, clone size, J gene, D gene, CDR3 protein, CDR3 DNA. A D gene is named only where the DNA matches it firmly. Where a row states a size, it is once, few, many or the class of an expanded clone; other rows omit it.

v_call: TRBV24-1
clone_size: NA
j_call: TRBJ2-1
d_call: TRBD1
cdr3_aa: CATSDAGQGKNEQFF
cdr3_nt: TGTGCCACCAGTGATGCGGGACAGGGAAAGAATGAGCAGTTCTTC

v_call: TRBV2
clone_size: NA
j_call: TRBJ1-5
d_call: NA
cdr3_aa: CASSDTGNQPQHF
cdr3_nt: TGTGCCAGCAGTGACACAGGCAATCAGCCCCAGCATTTT

v_call: TRBV7-2
clone_size: NA
j_call: TRBJ2-3
d_call: NA
cdr3_aa: CASSLIFGYTDTQYF
cdr3_nt: TGTGCCAGCAGCCTCATTTTCGGGTACACAGATACGCAGTATTTT

v_call: TRBV11-1
clone_size: NA
j_call: TRBJ1-1
d_call: NA
cdr3_aa: CASSLGLWNTEAFF
cdr3_nt: TGTGCCAGCAGCCTGGGACTGTGGAACACTGAAGCTTTCTTT

v_call: TRBV15
clone_size: NA
j_call: TRBJ2-3
d_call: NA
cdr3_aa: CATSRDVRRLVTDSDTQYF
cdr3_nt: TGTGCCACCAGCAGAGACGTCAGAAGGCTGGTGACTGATTCAGATACGCAGTATTTT

v_call: TRBV7-2
clone_size: NA
j_call: TRBJ2-7
d_call: NA
cdr3_aa: CASSLATAGNEQYF
cdr3_nt: TGTGCCAGCAGCTTAGCGACAGCGGGTAACGAGCAGTACTTC

v_call: TRBV6-7
clone_size: NA
j_call: TRBJ1-3
d_call: NA
cdr3_aa: CASSGYLVLSSGNTIYF
cdr3_nt: TGTGCCAGCAGCGGATATCTAGTACTCTCGTCTGGAAACACCATATATTTT

v_call: TRBV10-3
clone_size: few
j_call: TRBJ2-7
d_call: TRBD1
cdr3_aa: CAIGGNTGGYNEQYF
cdr3_nt: TGTGCCATCGGAGGGAATACAGGGGGCTACAACGAGCAGTACTTC

v_call: TRBV2
clone_size: NA
j_call: TRBJ2-2
d_call: TRBD2
cdr3_aa: CASRAGTSGAGELFF
cdr3_nt: TGTGCCAGCAGGGCCGGGACTAGCGGGGCCGGGGAGCTGTTTTTT

v_call: TRBV24-1
clone_size: NA
j_call: TRBJ1-4
d_call: TRBD1
cdr3_aa: CATSPGTGDEKLFF
cdr3_nt: TGTGCCACCAGCCCCGGGACAGGGGATGAAAAACTGTTTTTT

v_call: TRBV5-1
clone_size: NA
j_call: TRBJ2-1
d_call: TRBD1
cdr3_aa: CASSENRGQGQFF
cdr3_nt: TGCGCCAGCAGCGAGAACAGGGGGCAAGGGCAGTTCTTC

v_call: TRBV28
clone_size: NA
j_call: TRBJ1-6
d_call: NA
cdr3_aa: CASSLRQGLNSPLHF
cdr3_nt: TGTGCCAGCAGTTTACGGCAGGGACTTAATTCACCCCTCCACTTT

v_call: TRBV11-2
clone_size: NA
j_call: TRBJ1-1
d_call: NA
cdr3_aa: CASSLLGQGNTEAFF
cdr3_nt: TGTGCCAGCAGCTTATTGGGGCAGGGAAACACTGAAGCTTTCTTT

v_call: TRBV11-1
clone_size: NA
j_call: TRBJ1-2
d_call: TRBD1
cdr3_aa: CASSPWSRQGYGYTF
cdr3_nt: TGTGCCAGCAGCCCCTGGTCCCGACAGGGCTATGGCTACACCTTC

v_call: TRBV6-5
clone_size: NA
j_call: TRBJ1-1
d_call: NA
cdr3_aa: CASRTDIMNTEAFF
cdr3_nt: TGTGCCAGTAGGACAGATATCATGAACACTGAAGCTTTCTTT

v_call: TRBV28
clone_size: NA
j_call: TRBJ2-7
d_call: TRBD1
cdr3_aa: CASSLGQGSYEQYF
cdr3_nt: TGTGCCAGCAGTTTGGGACAGGGGTCCTACGAGCAGTACTTC

v_call: TRBV7-8
clone_size: NA
j_call: TRBJ1-2
d_call: NA
cdr3_aa: CASSSDIDGYTF
cdr3_nt: TGTGCCAGCAGCTCTGACATCGATGGCTACACCTTC

v_call: TRBV5-8
clone_size: NA
j_call: TRBJ2-3
d_call: TRBD2
cdr3_aa: CASSLAGLAGGATDTQYF
cdr3_nt: TGTGCCAGCAGCTTGGCCGGGTTAGCGGGAGGCGCCACAGATACGCAGTATTTT

v_call: TRBV24-1
clone_size: NA
j_call: TRBJ2-3
d_call: TRBD2
cdr3_aa: CATSDFSGSATDTQYF
cdr3_nt: TGTGCCACCAGTGATTTTAGCGGGAGCGCCACAGATACGCAGTATTTT

v_call: TRBV18
clone_size: NA
j_call: TRBJ2-7
d_call: NA
cdr3_aa: CASSPAGFSTIYEQYF
cdr3_nt: TGTGCCAGCTCACCAGCGGGGTTTTCTACAATCTACGAGCAGTACTTC

v_call: TRBV7-9
clone_size: NA
j_call: TRBJ1-4
d_call: NA
cdr3_aa: CASSYGGREKLFF
cdr3_nt: TGTGCCAGCAGCTACGGGGGAAGGGAAAAACTGTTTTTT

v_call: TRBV27
clone_size: NA
j_call: TRBJ2-7
d_call: TRBD2
cdr3_aa: CASSLGTSGGEQYF
cdr3_nt: TGTGCCAGCAGTTTGGGGACTAGCGGGGGGGAGCAGTACTTC

v_call: TRBV28
clone_size: NA
j_call: TRBJ1-4
d_call: NA
cdr3_aa: CASSSKLKGEANEKLFF
cdr3_nt: TGTGCCAGCAGCTCAAAACTAAAAGGGGAGGCTAATGAAAAACTGTTTTTT

v_call: TRBV7-3
clone_size: NA
j_call: TRBJ2-2
d_call: TRBD2
cdr3_aa: CATGTSVNTGELFF
cdr3_nt: TGTGCCACCGGGACTAGCGTGAACACCGGGGAGCTGTTTTTT

v_call: TRBV11-2
clone_size: NA
j_call: TRBJ2-5
d_call: NA
cdr3_aa: CASSSPPLVTQYF
cdr3_nt: TGTGCCAGCAGCTCCCCACCACTTGTGACCCAGTACTTC

v_call: TRBV18
clone_size: NA
j_call: TRBJ1-4
d_call: NA
cdr3_aa: CASSPRQEEKLFF
cdr3_nt: TGTGCCAGCTCACCACGGCAGGAAGAAAAACTGTTTTTT

v_call: TRBV28
clone_size: NA
j_call: TRBJ1-1
d_call: NA
cdr3_aa: CASSPSPGTLGAFF
cdr3_nt: TGTGCCAGCAGTCCCAGCCCCGGGACATTGGGAGCTTTCTTT

v_call: TRBV7-9
clone_size: few
j_call: TRBJ1-4
d_call: TRBD1
cdr3_aa: CASSDGTVENEKLFF
cdr3_nt: TGTGCCAGCAGCGACGGGACAGTTGAAAATGAAAAACTGTTTTTT

v_call: TRBV18
clone_size: NA
j_call: TRBJ2-2
d_call: NA
cdr3_aa: CASSPPFGHRELFF
cdr3_nt: TGTGCCAGCTCACCACCTTTTGGGCACCGGGAGCTGTTTTTT

v_call: TRBV7-2
clone_size: NA
j_call: TRBJ2-3
d_call: TRBD2
cdr3_aa: CASSLGLAPDTQYF
cdr3_nt: TGTGCCAGCAGCTTAGGACTAGCCCCAGATACGCAGTATTTT

v_call: TRBV7-2
clone_size: once
j_call: TRBJ2-6
d_call: TRBD1
cdr3_aa: CASSLRPRQGATGANVLTF
cdr3_nt: TGTGCCAGCAGCTTACGTCCACGACAGGGGGCTACTGGGGCCAACGTCCTGACTTTC

v_call: TRBV5-1
clone_size: NA
j_call: TRBJ2-7
d_call: TRBD2
cdr3_aa: CASSSTSSGGYAYEQYF
cdr3_nt: TGCGCCAGCAGCTCCACATCTAGCGGGGGATATGCCTACGAGCAGTACTTC

v_call: TRBV28
clone_size: NA
j_call: TRBJ2-1
d_call: TRBD2
cdr3_aa: CASSLRGTSGNNEQFF
cdr3_nt: TGTGCCAGCAGTTTACGCGGGACTAGCGGAAATAATGAGCAGTTCTTC

v_call: TRBV7-2
clone_size: NA
j_call: TRBJ1-5
d_call: NA
cdr3_aa: CASSLGPGGRQPQHF
cdr3_nt: TGTGCCAGCAGCTTAGGCCCCGGAGGGCGTCAGCCCCAGCATTTT

v_call: TRBV4-1
clone_size: NA
j_call: TRBJ2-7
d_call: TRBD1
cdr3_aa: CASSHLGQGLYEQYF
cdr3_nt: TGCGCCAGCAGCCACCTCGGACAGGGACTCTACGAGCAGTACTTC